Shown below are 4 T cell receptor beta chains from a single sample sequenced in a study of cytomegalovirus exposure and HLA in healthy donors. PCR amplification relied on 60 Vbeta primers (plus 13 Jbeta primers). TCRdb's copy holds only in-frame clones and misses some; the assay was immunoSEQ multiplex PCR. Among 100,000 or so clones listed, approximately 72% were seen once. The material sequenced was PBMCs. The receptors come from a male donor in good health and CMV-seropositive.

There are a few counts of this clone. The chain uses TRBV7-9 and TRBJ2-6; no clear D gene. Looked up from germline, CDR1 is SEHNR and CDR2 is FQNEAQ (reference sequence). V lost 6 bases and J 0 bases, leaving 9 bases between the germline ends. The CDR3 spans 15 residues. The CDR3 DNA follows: TGTGCCAGCAGGCCCCTAAGCTCTGGGGCCAACGTCCTGACTTTC. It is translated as CASRPLSSGANVLTF.

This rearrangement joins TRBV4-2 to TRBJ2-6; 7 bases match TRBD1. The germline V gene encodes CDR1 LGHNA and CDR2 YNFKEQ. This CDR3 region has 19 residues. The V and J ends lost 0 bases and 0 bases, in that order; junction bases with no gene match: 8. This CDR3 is CASSQESTRQGSGANVLTF. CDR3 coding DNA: TGTGCCAGCAGCCAAGAAAGTACGAGACAGGGCTCTGGGGCCAACGTCCTGACTTTC.

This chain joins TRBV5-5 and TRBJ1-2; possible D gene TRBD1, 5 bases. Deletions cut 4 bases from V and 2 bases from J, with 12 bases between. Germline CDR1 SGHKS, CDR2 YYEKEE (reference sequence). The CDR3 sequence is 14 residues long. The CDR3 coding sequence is TGTGCCAGCAGCCAGGGCCCTTTAAACTATGGCTACACCTTC. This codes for CASSQGPLNYGYTF.

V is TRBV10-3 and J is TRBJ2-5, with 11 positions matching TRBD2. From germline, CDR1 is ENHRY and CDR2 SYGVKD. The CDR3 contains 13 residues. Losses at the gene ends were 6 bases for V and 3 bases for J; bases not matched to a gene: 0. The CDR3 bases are TGTGCCATCAGGGGACTAGCGGAAGAGACCCAGTACTTC. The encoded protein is CAIRGLAEETQYF.